The entry below describes one TCR beta chain. In its sample, this clone was seen a few times. Its antigen is unknown. No much larger clone exists at a distance of one base, and base qualities are not known. This sample is drawn from a study of blood T cell repertoires in COVID-19 (TCRdb year 2020). About the full investigation: The collaborator samples originated in the United States, Italy and Spain and spanned the acute and convalescent phases of COVID-19. Where available, HLA class I and class II types were taken from metadata supplied by the sample provider and were not determined by assay-based typing. The material from the prospective study consisted of cDNA or gDNA derived from T cells, B-cell-depleted T cells, or PBMCs. Samples were obtained from the ongoing ImmuneRACE study (first 160 participants) and from about 1,300 subjects provided by 6 global collaborators. A de-identified subject ID, COVID-19 status, age in years and sex were almost always included in the sample metadata. Deeply sampled blood TCRbeta repertoires from subjects exposed to, actively infected with, or recovered from COVID-19 were included in the dataset. The repertoires were made available in a free public database intended to serve as a resource for research on the immune response to SARS-CoV-2. Study-wide conclusions, independent of this receptor: Clinical and demographic metadata were provided uncurated, with the amount varying by source and participant.

Collaborating institutions collected whole blood in K2EDTA tubes following their own protocols. For TCRbeta analysis, collaborator samples were shipped as frozen whole blood, as isolated PBMCs, or as DNA extracted from either sample type. TCRbeta CDR3 regions were amplified from genomic DNA by means of the immunoSEQ Assay, a bias-controlled multiplex PCR. The authors' analysis ran thus. The number of nucleated cells in each sample was estimated by amplification of reference gene primers within the assay. To quantify the absolute abundance of each unique TCRbeta CDR3 rearrangement, sequence reads were collapsed and filtered. For each sample, productive Simpson clonality was calculated as the square root of Simpson's diversity index over productive rearrangements. TCRdb carries this immuneACCESS record with in-frame sequences only. Its versions omit some clonotypes, under half of them owing to an unresolved V gene in the studies checked, with the rest unexplained. That table is the source of V, J and clone size, and D and trimming were worked out from the DNA. This sample has approximately 100,000 clones in its table, and less than 80% of those were observed once. The ten biggest clones cover more than 20% of the sample.

Trimming removed 5 bases from V and 4 bases from J; the gene matches leave 6 bases unexplained. The CDR3, cysteine through phenylalanine, is 15 amino acids long. Of all the DNA, just the CDR3 is kept, 45 bases in frame from base 1. In the germline V gene, CDR1 corresponds to SGHRS and CDR2 to YFSETQ. The chain links TRBV5-1 with TRBJ2-2, with 9 middle bases fitting TRBD1. The sequenced sample was peripheral blood. The sequence was collected from a man between 65 and 85 years old with active or convalescent COVID-19. The CDR3 region: CASRETGGFTGELFF. The DNA sequence is as follows: TGCGCCAGCAGAGAAACAGGGGGCTTCACCGGGGAGCTGTTTTTT.